This T cell receptor (beta chain) originates from a study of cytomegalovirus exposure and HLA in healthy donors. PCR was performed using 60 Vbeta and 13 Jbeta primers. Clones were read by immunoSEQ multiplex PCR, and TCRdb kept only the in-frame ones, dropping some. The sample shows 95,000 to 100,000 clones, more than 70% of them seen only once. Trimming pared 1 base from V and 0 bases from J, leaving 7 bases between. Germline V CDR1 and CDR2: SNHLY, FYNNEI. The CDR3 is 15 residues long. Worth noting for this clone: No antigen is known for it.

Study-level findings and limits: When presence/absence was analysed, sequencing depth was taken to be roughly uniform across donors.

The V call is TRBV2, the J call TRBJ1-5; no definite D call. Material: PBMCs. The sequence was collected from a female donor in good health and CMV-seronegative. CDR3 DNA sequence: TGTGCCAGCAGTGAAGGGCAGGTTAGCAATCAGCCCCAGCATTTT. Amino acids: CASSEGQVSNQPQHF.